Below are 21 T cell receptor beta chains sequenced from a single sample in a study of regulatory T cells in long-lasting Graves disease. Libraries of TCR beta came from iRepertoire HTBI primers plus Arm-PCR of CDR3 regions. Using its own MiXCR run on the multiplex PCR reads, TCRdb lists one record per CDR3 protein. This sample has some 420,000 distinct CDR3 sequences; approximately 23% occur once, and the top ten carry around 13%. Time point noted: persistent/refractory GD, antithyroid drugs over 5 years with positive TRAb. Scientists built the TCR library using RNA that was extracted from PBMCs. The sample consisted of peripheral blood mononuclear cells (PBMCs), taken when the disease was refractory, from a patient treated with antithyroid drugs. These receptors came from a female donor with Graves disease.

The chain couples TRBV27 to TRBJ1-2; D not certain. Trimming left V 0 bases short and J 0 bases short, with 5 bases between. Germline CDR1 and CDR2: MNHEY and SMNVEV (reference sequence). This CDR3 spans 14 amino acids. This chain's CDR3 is CASSLSITNYGYTF. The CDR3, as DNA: TGTGCCAGCAGTTTATCGATCACTAACTATGGCTACACCTTC.

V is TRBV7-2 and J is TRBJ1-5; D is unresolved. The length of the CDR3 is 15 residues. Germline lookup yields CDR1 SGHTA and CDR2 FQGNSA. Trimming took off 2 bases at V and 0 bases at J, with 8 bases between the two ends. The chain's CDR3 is CASSLKDYSNQPQHF. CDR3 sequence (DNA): TGTGCCAGCAGCTTAAAAGATTATAGCAATCAGCCCCAGCATTTT.

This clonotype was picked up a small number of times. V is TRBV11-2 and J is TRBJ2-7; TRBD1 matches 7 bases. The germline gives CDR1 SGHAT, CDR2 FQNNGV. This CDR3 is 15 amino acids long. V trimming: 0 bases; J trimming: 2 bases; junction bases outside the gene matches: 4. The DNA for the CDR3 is TGTGCCAGCAGCTTAGAACAGGGGTCCCCCTACGAGCAGTACTTC. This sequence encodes CASSLEQGSPYEQYF. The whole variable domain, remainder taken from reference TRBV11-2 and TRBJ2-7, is EAGVAQSPRYKIIEKRQSVAFWCNPISGHATLYWYQQILGQGPKLLIQFQNNGVVDDSQLPKDRFSAERLKGVDSTLKIQPAKLEDSAVYLCASSLEQGSPYEQYFGPGTRLTVT.

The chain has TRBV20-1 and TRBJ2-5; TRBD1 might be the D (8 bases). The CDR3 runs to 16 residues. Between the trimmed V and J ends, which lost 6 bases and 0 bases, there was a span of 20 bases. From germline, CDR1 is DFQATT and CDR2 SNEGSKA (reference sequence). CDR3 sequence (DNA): TGCAGTGCCACAGGGGGACTACTAGCCCACCAAGAGACCCAGTACTTC. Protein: CSATGGLLAHQETQYF.

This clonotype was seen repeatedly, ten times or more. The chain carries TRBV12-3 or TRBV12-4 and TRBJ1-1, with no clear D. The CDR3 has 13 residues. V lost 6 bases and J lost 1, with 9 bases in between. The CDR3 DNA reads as TGTGCCAGCAGGTTGCTAGAGAACACTGAAGCTTTCTTT. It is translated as CASRLLENTEAFF.

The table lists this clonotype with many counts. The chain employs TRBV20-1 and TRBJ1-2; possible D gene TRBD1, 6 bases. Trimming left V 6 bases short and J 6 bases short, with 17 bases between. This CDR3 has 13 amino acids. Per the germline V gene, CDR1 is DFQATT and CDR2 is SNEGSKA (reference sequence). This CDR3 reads CSATGGSVNGYTF. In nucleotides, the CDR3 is TGCAGTGCGACGGGGGGCTCCGTAAATGGCTACACCTTC.

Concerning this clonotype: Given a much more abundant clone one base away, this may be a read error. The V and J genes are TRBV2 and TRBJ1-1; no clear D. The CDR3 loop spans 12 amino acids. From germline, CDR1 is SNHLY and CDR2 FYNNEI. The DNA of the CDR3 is TGTGCCAGTGACCTGGGAAGGACTGAAGCTCTCTTT. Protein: CASDLGRTEALF.

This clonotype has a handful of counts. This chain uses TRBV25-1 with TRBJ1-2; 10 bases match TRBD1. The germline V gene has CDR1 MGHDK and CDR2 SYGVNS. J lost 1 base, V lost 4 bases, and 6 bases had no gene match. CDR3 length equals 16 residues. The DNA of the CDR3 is TGTGCCAGCAGTGGAAGACAGGGGGCGCTTAACTATGGCTACACCTTC. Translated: CASSGRQGALNYGYTF.

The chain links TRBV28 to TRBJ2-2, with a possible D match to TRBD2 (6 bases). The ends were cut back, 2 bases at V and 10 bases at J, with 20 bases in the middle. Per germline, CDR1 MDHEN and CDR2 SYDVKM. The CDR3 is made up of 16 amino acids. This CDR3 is CASSLGPGVELKELFF. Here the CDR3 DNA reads TGTGCCAGCAGTTTAGGTCCGGGGGTCGAGTTGAAGGAGCTGTTTTTT.

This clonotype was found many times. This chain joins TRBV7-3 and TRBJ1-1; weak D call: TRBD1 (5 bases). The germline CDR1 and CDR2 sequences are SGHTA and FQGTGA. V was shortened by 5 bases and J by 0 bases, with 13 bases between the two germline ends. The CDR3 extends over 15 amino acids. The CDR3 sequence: CASSQGVQLNTEAFF. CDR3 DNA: TGTGCCAGCAGCCAAGGGGTCCAGCTGAACACTGAAGCTTTCTTT.

The CDR3 sequence: CSARGTGEYGYTF. The CDR3 DNA is TGCAGTGCTAGAGGGACAGGGGAGTATGGCTACACCTTC. The chain links TRBV20-1 to TRBJ1-2, with 9 bases that match TRBD1. The CDR3 contains 13 residues. Germline V gene lookup returns CDR1 DFQATT and CDR2 SNEGSKA (reference sequence). The trim removed 1 base at V and 5 bases at J, leaving 2 bases unmatched.

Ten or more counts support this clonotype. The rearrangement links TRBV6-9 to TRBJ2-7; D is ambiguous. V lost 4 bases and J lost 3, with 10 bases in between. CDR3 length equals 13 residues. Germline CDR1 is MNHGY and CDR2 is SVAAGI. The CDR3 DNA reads TGTGCCAGCAGTTCACCCGTGGGCTACGAGCAGTACTTC. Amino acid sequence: CASSSPVGYEQYF.

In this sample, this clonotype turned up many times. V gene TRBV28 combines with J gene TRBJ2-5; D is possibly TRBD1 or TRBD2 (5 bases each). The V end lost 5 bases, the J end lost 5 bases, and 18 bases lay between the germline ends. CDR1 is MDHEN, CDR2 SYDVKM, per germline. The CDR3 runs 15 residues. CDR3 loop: CASSPHPGTEETQYF. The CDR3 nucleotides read TGTGCCAGCAGTCCCCACCCAGGGACGGAGGAGACCCAGTACTTC.

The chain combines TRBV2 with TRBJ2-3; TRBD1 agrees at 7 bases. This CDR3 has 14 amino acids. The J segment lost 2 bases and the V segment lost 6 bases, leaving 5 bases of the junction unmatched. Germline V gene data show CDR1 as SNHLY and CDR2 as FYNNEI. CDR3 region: CASSLGTATDTQYF. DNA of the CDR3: TGTGCCAGCAGCCTAGGGACAGCCACAGATACGCAGTATTTT.

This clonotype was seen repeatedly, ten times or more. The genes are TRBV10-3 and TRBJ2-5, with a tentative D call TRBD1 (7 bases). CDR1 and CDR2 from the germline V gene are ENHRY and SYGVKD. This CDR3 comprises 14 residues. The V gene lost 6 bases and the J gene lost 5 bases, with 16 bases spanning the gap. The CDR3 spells CAIRAATGRETQYF. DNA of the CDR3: TGTGCCATCAGGGCCGCGACAGGGAGGGAGACCCAGTACTTC.

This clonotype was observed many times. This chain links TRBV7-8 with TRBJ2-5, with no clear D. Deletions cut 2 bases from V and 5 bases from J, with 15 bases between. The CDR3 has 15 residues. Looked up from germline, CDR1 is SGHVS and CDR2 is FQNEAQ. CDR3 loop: CASSLYPDGAETQYF. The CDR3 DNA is TGTGCCAGCAGCTTATATCCTGACGGTGCGGAGACCCAGTACTTC.

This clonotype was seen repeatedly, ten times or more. Here the CDR3 DNA reads TGTGCCAGCAGACAAAAAGAGGGAACAACGGGAAAACTGTTTTTT. Translating gives CASRQKEGTTGKLFF. The chain employs TRBV6-1 and TRBJ1-4; D uncertain. The CDR3 spans 15 residues. Trimming shortened V by 6 bases and J by 10 bases, and 21 bases separated the two germline ends. Per the germline V gene, CDR1 is MNHNS and CDR2 is SASEGT.

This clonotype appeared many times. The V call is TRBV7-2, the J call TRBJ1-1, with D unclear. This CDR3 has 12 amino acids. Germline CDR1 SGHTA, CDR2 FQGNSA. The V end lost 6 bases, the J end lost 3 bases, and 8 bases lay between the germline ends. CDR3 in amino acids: CASSLYDTEAFF. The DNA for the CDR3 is TGTGCCAGCAGTTTATATGACACTGAAGCTTTCTTT.

The DNA for the CDR3 is TGTGCCAGCAGCGTAGGAGGAAGGGGAACTGGAAACACCATATATTTT. This codes for CASSVGGRGTGNTIYF. This chain uses TRBV9 with TRBJ1-3; D might be TRBD1 (5 bases). The CDR3 has 16 residues. CDR1 and CDR2 from the germline V gene are SGDLS and YYNGEE. V was shortened by 0 bases and J by 2 bases, with 12 bases between the two germline ends.

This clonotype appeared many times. The CDR3 region has the DNA TGTGCCAGCAGCCCGGGCGTCGAGAATTCACCCCTCCACTTT. Its translation is CASSPGVENSPLHF. The chain recombines TRBV28 with TRBJ1-6; D is unclear. Germline V gene data show CDR1 as MDHEN and CDR2 as SYDVKM. The CDR3 covers 14 residues. V lost 6 bases and J 7 bases, leaving 13 bases between the germline ends.

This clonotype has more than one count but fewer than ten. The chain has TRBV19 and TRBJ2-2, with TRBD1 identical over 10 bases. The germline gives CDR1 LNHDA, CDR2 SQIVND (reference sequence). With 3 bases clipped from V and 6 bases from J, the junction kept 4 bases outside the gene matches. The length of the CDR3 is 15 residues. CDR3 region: CASSIGTGVSGELFF. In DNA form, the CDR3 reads TGTGCCAGTAGTATTGGGACAGGGGTATCCGGGGAGCTGTTTTTT.